The following is a TCR beta chain sequence with its context. Its antigen is currently unknown. PCR involved 60 Vbeta and 13 Jbeta primers. Profiling relied on immunoSEQ multiplex PCR, and the TCRdb table lists in-frame clones only, not all of them. The sample shows fewer than 250,000 clones, 78% of them seen only once. The data were obtained in a study of cytomegalovirus exposure and HLA in healthy donors. Study information: A prior study identified just under 120 million unique TCR beta sequences from 180 million or so T cells.

The V and J ends lost 7 bases and 8 bases respectively, with 12 bases between them. Germline CDR1 reads MNHNY; CDR2 reads SVGAGI (reference sequence). The CDR3 loop spans 12 amino acids. Healthy bone marrow donors made up the donor group. Each donor was nominally healthy when sampled (though unrecorded immune exposures were likely). General observations from the study: Previous analysis showed most TCR beta V segments were productive about 87% or about 30% of the time.

This TCR derives from a woman aged 25-40 years in good health and CMV-seropositive. What was sequenced was PBMCs. V usage is TRBV6-6 and J usage is TRBJ2-4; D may be TRBD2 (6 bases). The CDR3 protein is CASNLGEDIQYF. Here the CDR3 DNA reads TGTGCCAGCAATCTTGGGGAGGACATTCAGTACTTC.